This record looks at one TCR beta chain sequence and its context. V was clipped by 2 bases and J by 2 bases, with 7 bases between them. CDR1 is MNHEY, CDR2 SMNVEV, per germline (reference sequence). The CDR3 runs 13 residues. The sample is drawn from a study of tissue T cells after allogeneic stem cell transplantation. In the study overall: Graft-versus-host disease patients received grafts, four unmodified and three CD34-selected to deplete T cells. Viable blood and marrow gave sorted CD3+ T cells if numbers allowed.

TCRdb's table, derived via immunoSEQ multiplex PCR, lists solely in-frame clones and lacks some. The sample records 35,000 to 50,000 clones, roughly 92% being singletons. Sequenced material: blood, taken before transplantation. The clonotype originates from a woman between 35 and 70 years old who later had graft-versus-host disease after an allogeneic stem cell transplant. The chain links TRBV27 to TRBJ2-7; unclear D gene. The CDR3 reads CASSLRRTYEQYF. CDR3 nucleotide sequence: TGTGCCAGCAGTTTAAGGCGCACCTACGAGCAGTACTTC.